The 24 T cell receptor beta chains below all came from one sample that was sequenced in a study of blood T cell repertoires in COVID-19. Clones were read by immunoSEQ multiplex PCR, and TCRdb kept only the in-frame ones, dropping some. The table records about 200,000 clones, approximately 83% of them present only once. The sample taken for sequencing was peripheral blood. The receptors come from a man in his forties with acute or convalescent COVID-19.

The J gene is TRBJ2-7, the V gene TRBV11-2, with 8 bases aligning to TRBD1. This CDR3 is built from 15 residues. Trimming removed 4 bases from V and 6 bases from J; junction bases left unmatched: 11. The germline CDR1 and CDR2 sequences are SGHAT and FQNNGV. CDR3 region: CASSSRQGAPAEQYF. In DNA form, the CDR3 reads TGTGCCAGCAGCTCCCGCCAGGGGGCGCCGGCCGAGCAGTACTTC.

The V call is TRBV2, the J call TRBJ2-7; a possible D gene is TRBD1 (5 bases). The CDR3 is made up of 14 amino acids. Germline V gene lookup returns CDR1 SNHLY and CDR2 FYNNEI. The V end was cut by 4 bases, the J end by 5 bases, with 15 bases between. The CDR3 DNA follows: TGTGCCAGCAGTGTCTCTGGGGCTGGAAACGAGCAGTACTTC. Amino acid sequence: CASSVSGAGNEQYF.

The chain has TRBV30 and TRBJ2-3, with 10 bases aligning to TRBD2. J lost 0 bases, V lost 3 bases, and 0 bases had no gene match. CDR3 length equals 14 residues. Looked up from germline, CDR1 is GTSNPN and CDR2 is SVGIG (reference sequence). The CDR3 here is CAWRTSGSTDTQYF. DNA for the CDR3: TGTGCCTGGAGGACTAGCGGGAGCACAGATACGCAGTATTTT. The full variable domain, in which reference TRBV30 and TRBJ2-3 provide the parts outside the CDR3, is SQTIHQWPATLVQPVGSPLSLECTVEGTSNPNLYWYRQAAGRGLQLLFYSVGIGQISSEVPQNLSASRPQDRQFILSSKKLLLSDSGFYLCAWRTSGSTDTQYFGPGTRLTVL.

CDR3 nucleotides: TGTGCCAGCAGCCAAGGTATTTCAGGCAATCAGCCCCAGCATTTT. It specifies CASSQGISGNQPQHF. This chain uses TRBV3-1 (or the pseudogene TRBV3-2) with TRBJ1-5; D is unresolved. Trimming removed 1 base from V and 2 bases from J, with 9 bases in between. The CDR3 is made up of 15 amino acids. Germline CDR1 reads LGHDT; CDR2 reads YNNKEL (reference sequence).

This clone was detected only once. V gene TRBV7-2 combines with J gene TRBJ1-1; D possibly corresponds to TRBD1 (6 bases). Germline assignment: CDR1 SGHTA and CDR2 FQGNSA. Deletions cut 3 bases from V and 4 bases from J, with 15 bases between. The CDR3 runs to 15 residues. CDR3 sequence reads: CASSLGPGASTEAFF. The DNA of the CDR3 is TGTGCCAGCAGCTTGGGCCCAGGGGCGAGCACTGAAGCTTTCTTT. Full variable domain (remainder filled in from reference TRBV7-2 and TRBJ1-1): GAGVSQSPSNKVTEKGKDVELRCDPISGHTALYWYRQSLGQGLEFLIYFQGNSAPDKSGLPSDRFSAERTGGSVSTLTIQRTQQEDSAVYLCASSLGPGASTEAFFGQGTRLTVV.

The chain links TRBV11-2 to TRBJ2-1, with 15 bases aligning to TRBD2. V shed 2 bases and J 9 bases; nucleotides not matched to a gene: 5. Germline loops: CDR1 SGHAT, CDR2 FQNNGV. CDR3 length equals 16 residues. The CDR3, as DNA: TGTGCCAGCAGCTTACAACCGGGACTAGCGGGAGGTGAGCAGTTCTTC. Amino acids: CASSLQPGLAGGEQFF. The full variable domain, with the rest looked up from reference TRBV11-2 and TRBJ2-1, is EAGVAQSPRYKIIEKRQSVAFWCNPISGHATLYWYQQILGQGPKLLIQFQNNGVVDDSQLPKDRFSAERLKGVDSTLKIQPAKLEDSAVYLCASSLQPGLAGGEQFFGPGTRLTVL.

The genes are TRBV10-3 and TRBJ1-2, with a possible D match to TRBD1 (6 bases). Germline V gene lookup returns CDR1 ENHRY and CDR2 SYGVKD. The germline V and J ends were trimmed by 2 bases and 2 bases, with 6 bases remaining between them. This CDR3 has 13 residues. CDR3 sequence reads: CAISEGQNYGYTF. The DNA for the CDR3 is TGTGCCATCAGTGAGGGACAGAACTATGGCTACACCTTC.

This clone was detected only a few times. This rearrangement joins TRBV4-1 to TRBJ2-6, with TRBD1 as a possible D gene (6 bases). Trimming took 1 base from V and 4 from J, leaving 8 bases between them. The CDR3 has 15 amino acids. Germline V gives CDR1 MGHRA, CDR2 YSYEKL. Written as DNA, the CDR3 is TGCGCCAGCAGCCAAGCAGGGGACGGGGCCAACGTCCTGACTTTC. Amino acids: CASSQAGDGANVLTF.

The chain joins TRBV7-9 to TRBJ1-5; 8 bases match TRBD1. J gave up 7 bases and V 5 bases, and 4 bases lay outside the gene matches. The CDR3 has 13 amino acids. Looked up from germline, CDR1 is SEHNR and CDR2 is FQNEAQ (reference sequence). This CDR3 reads CASSRTGTQPQHF. CDR3 DNA sequence: TGTGCCAGCAGCAGGACAGGGACGCAGCCCCAGCATTTT.

The J gene is TRBJ1-4, the V gene TRBV5-1; 8 bases fit TRBD1. Germline V gene sequence: CDR1 SGHRS, CDR2 YFSETQ. Trimming removed 4 bases from V and 6 bases from J; junction bases left unmatched: 5. This CDR3 is 14 amino acids long. CDR3 residues: CASSRQGQDEKLFF. The CDR3 nucleotides read TGCGCCAGCAGCCGACAGGGGCAAGATGAAAAACTGTTTTTT.

The gene calls are TRBV9 and TRBJ1-2, with a tentative D call TRBD1 (5 bases). Trimming removed 5 bases at V and 8 bases at J, with 16 bases between. The CDR3 runs 13 residues. The germline V gene encodes CDR1 SGDLS and CDR2 YYNGEE. The CDR3 DNA follows: TGTGCCAGCAGAGGAGGGGTGGCTTACGGCTACACCTTC. Translated: CASRGGVAYGYTF.

The chain couples TRBV7-2 to TRBJ2-7; a possible D gene is TRBD1 (6 bases). Trimming pared 5 bases from V and 0 bases from J, leaving 11 bases between. Germline CDR1 and CDR2: SGHTA and FQGNSA. The CDR3 runs to 14 residues. This CDR3 reads CASSPTGNSYEQYF. The CDR3 DNA is TGTGCCAGCAGCCCTACAGGGAACTCCTACGAGCAGTACTTC.

The chain links TRBV27 to TRBJ1-1, with D perhaps matching TRBD1 (6 bases). The CDR3 extends over 13 amino acids. Per germline, CDR1 MNHEY and CDR2 SMNVEV (reference sequence). Trimming cost V 2 bases and J 7 bases, with 11 bases left between them. CDR3 loop: CASSLAGTLEAFF. In DNA, the CDR3 is TGTGCCAGCAGTTTAGCCGGGACACTTGAAGCTTTCTTT.

The chain has TRBV19 and TRBJ1-2; possibly TRBD1 for D (5 bases). The ends were cut back, 7 bases at V and 5 bases at J, with 14 bases in the middle. Per the germline V gene, CDR1 is LNHDA and CDR2 is SQIVND (reference sequence). This CDR3 has 13 amino acids. The CDR3, as DNA: TGTGCCAGTACTCTGGGTCCAGGGTATGGCTACACCTTC. Translated, it gives CASTLGPGYGYTF. Full variable domain (missing parts from reference TRBV19 and TRBJ1-2): DGGITQSPKYLFRKEGQNVTLSCEQNLNHDAMYWYRQDPGQGLRLIYYSQIVNDFQKGDIAEGYSVSREKKESFPLTVTSAQKNPTAFYLCASTLGPGYGYTFGSGTRLTVV.

V gene TRBV4-2 combines with J gene TRBJ1-3; 9 bases agree with TRBD1. This CDR3 has 16 amino acids. Germline CDR1 LGHNA, CDR2 YNFKEQ. V trimming: 3 bases; J trimming: 0 bases; junction bases outside the gene matches: 3. The CDR3 protein is CASSHQTGGSGNTIYF. DNA for the CDR3: TGTGCCAGCAGCCACCAGACAGGGGGCTCTGGAAACACCATATATTTT.

The genes are TRBV2 and TRBJ2-1, with a possible D match to TRBD1 (6 bases). The V end lost 4 bases, the J end lost 3 bases, and 10 bases lay between the germline ends. The CDR3 loop spans 14 amino acids. Germline assignment: CDR1 SNHLY and CDR2 FYNNEI. The CDR3 sequence is CASSGGGDYNEQFF. CDR3 bases: TGTGCCAGCAGTGGAGGGGGAGACTACAATGAGCAGTTCTTC.

The CDR3, as DNA: TGCGCCAGCAGCTTGTTTCCGGGTGGGAACACTGAAGCTTTCTTT. Amino acids: CASSLFPGGNTEAFF. This sequence joins TRBV5-1 and TRBJ1-1; D remains unclear. The CDR3 spans 15 residues. Germline loops: CDR1 SGHRS, CDR2 YFSETQ. Trimming pared 1 base from V and 1 base from J, leaving 11 bases between.

The J gene is TRBJ2-7, the V gene TRBV12-3 or TRBV12-4; the match to TRBD1 covers 9 bases. J lost 5 bases, V lost 2 bases, and 1 base had no gene match. The CDR3 is 13 residues long. The CDR3 sequence: CASSLTGGHEQYF. CDR3 bases: TGTGCCAGCAGTTTAACAGGGGGCCACGAGCAGTACTTC.

The gene calls are TRBV5-5 and TRBJ1-2; the D gene is possibly TRBD1 (6 bases). This CDR3 comprises 15 residues. Germline lookup yields CDR1 SGHKS and CDR2 YYEKEE (reference sequence). Trimming stripped 0 bases from V and 4 bases from J, with 13 bases between. CDR3 nucleotide sequence: TGTGCCAGCAGCTTGGTACCGCAGGGGACCTATGGCTACACCTTC. Its protein is CASSLVPQGTYGYTF.

This chain uses TRBV7-9 with TRBJ2-5; 7 bases line up with TRBD1. The CDR3 is made up of 17 amino acids. J gave up 5 bases and V 0 bases, and 12 bases lay outside the gene matches. CDR1 SEHNR and CDR2 FQNEAQ come from the germline V gene (reference sequence). The CDR3 nucleotides are TGTGCCAGCAGCTTAGCGTCCCAGGGGGAGTTAGTCGAGACCCAGTACTTC. It codes for CASSLASQGELVETQYF.

The CDR3 DNA reads TGTGCCAGCAGCGTAGGTGGGGCAAGCACAGATACGCAGTATTTT. Amino acid sequence: CASSVGGASTDTQYF. The chain combines TRBV9 with TRBJ2-3, with a tentative D call TRBD1 (5 bases). This CDR3 contains 15 residues. Deletions cut 0 bases from V and 0 bases from J, with 8 bases between. Germline V gene lookup returns CDR1 SGDLS and CDR2 YYNGEE.

The chain combines TRBV3-1 (or the pseudogene TRBV3-2) with TRBJ2-7; D is uncertain. Germline CDR1 is LGHDT and CDR2 is YNNKEL (reference sequence). Trimming shortened V by 1 base and J by 3 bases, and 13 bases separated the two germline ends. The CDR3 has 15 residues. The CDR3 DNA reads as TGTGCCAGCAGCCAAGTGGGCAGCCCTGACTACGAGCAGTACTTC. As protein: CASSQVGSPDYEQYF.

The chain is built from TRBV19 and TRBJ1-1; D is uncertain. The CDR3 sequence is 14 residues long. V was trimmed by 4 bases and J by 5 bases, leaving 14 bases between them. In germline, CDR1 is LNHDA, CDR2 SQIVND (reference sequence). CDR3: CASSSAGTGTEAFF. The CDR3 coding sequence is TGTGCCAGTAGTAGCGCGGGAACGGGAACTGAAGCTTTCTTT.

V and J are TRBV30 and TRBJ1-6; TRBD1 agrees at 7 bases. CDR1 is GTSNPN, CDR2 SVGIG, per germline (reference sequence). After removal of 2 bases from V and 6 bases from J, the junction contained 13 bases not matched to a gene. The CDR3 covers 17 residues. The CDR3 bases are TGTGCCTGGAGTACCCAGGACAGGCCAACCTTTAATTCACCCCTCCACTTT. It translates to CAWSTQDRPTFNSPLHF.